The clone carrying this T cell receptor beta chain has a count of ten or more. Libraries of TCR beta came from iRepertoire HTBI primers plus Arm-PCR of CDR3 regions. TCRdb re-called the multiplex PCR reads with MiXCR, one entry per CDR3 protein. This table has 400,000 to 500,000 distinct CDR3 sequences, 16% appearing once. The time point was: newly diagnosed GD, antithyroid drugs for less than 3 months. Researchers made the TCR library from RNA that was extracted from PBMCs. Germline-derived CDR1 and CDR2 are SGHTA and FQGTGA. The CDR3 sequence is 21 residues long. The ends lost 4 bases at V and 4 bases at J; junction bases unmatched: 25. This entry is derived from a study of regulatory T cells in long-lasting Graves disease. These data also featured in a second study, about T cells in Graves' hyperthyroidism and ophthalmopathy.

The sample was peripheral blood mononuclear cells (PBMCs), taken at new diagnosis, from a patient treated with antithyroid drugs. The rearrangement links TRBV7-3 to TRBJ2-7, with 10 bases lining up with TRBD2. The sequence came from a woman aged 30 to 39 with Graves disease. The CDR3 nucleotides read TGTGCCAGCAGCTCCCCCCTGGGGCTAGCGGGAGTTACAAGGGTCACTTACGAGCAGTACTTC. Translating it yields CASSSPLGLAGVTRVTYEQYF.